Described below is a single TCR beta chain sequence and its context. Antigen specificity is unknown. The sample comes from a study of T cell repertoires in ileal Crohn's disease. Study overall: At surgery, less than 45% of patients smoked, with median disease duration about 7.9 years. Study-level points and caveats: High-frequency clones were more common in sorted CD8 than CD4 cells. Active smokers at surgery had more clonal expansions than non-smokers.

The assay was immunoSEQ multiplex PCR, and TCRdb's table has in-frame clones only and misses some. The table lists 13,000 to 15,000 clones, around 80% of them singletons. Between the trimmed V and J ends, which lost 5 bases and 1 base, there was a span of 8 bases. This CDR3 spans 13 amino acids. The V gene's germline CDR1 is SGHTA and CDR2 FQGTGA. The origin of this receptor is an adult with Crohn's disease. The sequencing sample was made of ileal tissue. The chain recombines TRBV7-3 with TRBJ1-1; D gene unclear. This CDR3 reads CASSLNRNTEAFF. CDR3 DNA: TGTGCCAGCAGCCTAAACAGGAACACTGAAGCTTTCTTT.